This TCR beta chain was documented in a study of blood T cell repertoires in COVID-19. Study details: In each case, the material was cDNA or gDNA derived from T cells, B-cell-depleted T cells, or PBMCs.

In the original analysis: Reference gene primer amplification yielded estimated nucleated cell counts. Profiled with immunoSEQ multiplex PCR; TCRdb holds only in-frame clones, not every one. That table is the source of V, J and clone size, and D and trimming were worked out from the DNA. The sample lists roughly 260,000 clones; around 82% were seen once. Trimming cost V 5 bases and J 3 bases, with 8 bases left between them. Germline V CDR1 and CDR2: SGHTA, FQGNSA. This CDR3 has 12 amino acids. Sample: peripheral blood. The TCR comes from a woman aged 18-29 years with acute or convalescent COVID-19. The J gene is TRBJ2-7, the V gene TRBV7-2; D remains unclear. In DNA, the CDR3 is TGTGCCAGCAGCCAGAATTACTACGAGCAGTACTTC. This codes for CASSQNYYEQYF.